One sample yielded the 21 T cell receptor beta chains listed below, sequenced in a study of blood T cell repertoires in COVID-19. Clones were sequenced by immunoSEQ multiplex PCR, and TCRdb holds only the in-frame ones, with some missing. The data contain about 360,000 clones, more than 85% of them singletons. The material sequenced was peripheral blood. The receptors derive from a human donor in a cohort sampled during active COVID-19.

The chain couples TRBV30 to TRBJ1-6; TRBD1 is a possible D gene (5 bases). The V end was cut by 5 bases, the J end by 8 bases, with 13 bases between. The CDR3 sequence is 13 residues long. In germline, CDR1 is GTSNPN, CDR2 SVGIG (reference sequence). The CDR3 sequence is CAWEGGVDSPLHF. CDR3 nucleotide sequence: TGTGCCTGGGAGGGAGGGGTGGATTCACCCCTCCACTTT.

This clone was picked up a small number of times. V gene TRBV9 combines with J gene TRBJ2-3, with TRBD2 matching over 9 bases. J lost 3 bases, V lost 0 bases, and 8 bases had no gene match. The CDR3 covers 17 residues. Germline loops: CDR1 SGDLS, CDR2 YYNGEE. The CDR3 reads CASSVVSSSGGTDTQYF. The CDR3 DNA reads TGTGCCAGCAGCGTAGTCAGCTCCAGCGGGGGGACAGATACGCAGTATTTT.

This rearrangement joins TRBV7-2 to TRBJ1-2; perhaps TRBD1 as D (6 bases). The length of the CDR3 is 13 residues. Germline CDR1 SGHTA, CDR2 FQGNSA. Trimming took off 0 bases at V and 8 bases at J, with 10 bases between the two ends. The CDR3, as DNA: TGTGCCAGCAGCTTAGCGAACAGGGACGGCTACACCTTC. It specifies CASSLANRDGYTF.

CDR3 region: CASSDWGIEQYF. In DNA form, the CDR3 reads TGTGCCAGCAGTGATTGGGGCATCGAGCAGTACTTC. This sequence joins TRBV6-1 and TRBJ2-7; maybe TRBD1 (5 bases). The CDR3 covers 12 residues. Germline V gives CDR1 MNHNS, CDR2 SASEGT. V lost 3 bases, J lost 6 bases, and 9 bases lay in between.

This clone was seen ten or more times. The chain links TRBV2 to TRBJ2-1, with 8 bases fitting TRBD1. The CDR3 length is 15 residues. V shed 6 bases and J 15 bases; nucleotides not matched to a gene: 19. In germline, CDR1 is SNHLY, CDR2 FYNNEI. CDR3 amino acids: CASRNSGTGISNRFF. In DNA form, the CDR3 reads TGTGCCAGCAGAAACTCCGGGACAGGAATAAGTAATCGGTTCTTC.

The rearrangement joins TRBV9 to TRBJ2-7; D might be TRBD2 (5 bases). The V gene lost 2 bases and the J gene lost 2 bases, with 11 bases spanning the gap. In germline, CDR1 is SGDLS, CDR2 YYNGEE. The CDR3 is 14 residues long. This chain's CDR3 is CASSVGVSTYEQYF. The CDR3, as DNA: TGTGCCAGCAGCGTGGGAGTCTCGACCTACGAGCAGTACTTC.

The chain carries TRBV11-1 and TRBJ2-7; 12 positions match TRBD1. The CDR3 runs to 14 residues. V trimming: 5 bases; J trimming: 6 bases; junction bases outside the gene matches: 5. The germline V gene encodes CDR1 SGHAT and CDR2 FQDESV (reference sequence). The CDR3 loop reads CASSPGTGGREQYF. CDR3 nucleotides: TGTGCCAGCAGCCCCGGGACAGGGGGCCGCGAGCAGTACTTC.

The V gene is TRBV3-1 (or the pseudogene TRBV3-2), the J gene TRBJ1-2; 10 bases are shared with TRBD1. The germline V gene encodes CDR1 LGHDT and CDR2 YNNKEL (reference sequence). This CDR3 contains 15 residues. V was clipped by 4 bases and J by 5 bases; unmatched bases: 7. This CDR3 is CASSPGTGDGYGYTF. In nucleotides, the CDR3 is TGTGCCAGCAGCCCAGGGACAGGGGATGGGTATGGCTACACCTTC.

This clone was counted once. The chain employs TRBV7-2 and TRBJ2-1; no firm D call. CDR1 and CDR2 (germline): SGHTA, FQGNSA. The CDR3 contains 14 residues. V was pared by 5 bases and J by 4 bases, with 12 bases between. CDR3 in amino acids: CASSPQGEYNEQFF. The CDR3, as DNA: TGTGCCAGCAGCCCCCAAGGAGAGTACAATGAGCAGTTCTTC.

The rearrangement uses TRBV18 and TRBJ1-2; TRBD1 aligns across 7 bases. Germline CDR1 KGHSH, CDR2 LQKENI. CDR3 length equals 14 residues. V shed 2 bases and J 3 bases; nucleotides not matched to a gene: 3. The CDR3 spells CASSPGTAHYGYTF. CDR3 in DNA: TGTGCCAGCTCACCAGGGACAGCTCACTATGGCTACACCTTC.

The chain couples TRBV29-1 to TRBJ2-2, with TRBD1 identical over 12 bases. Losses at the gene ends were 7 bases for V and 6 bases for J; bases not matched to a gene: 15. The germline CDR1 and CDR2 sequences are SQVTM and ANQGSEA. The CDR3 length is 17 residues. The DNA of the CDR3 is TGCAGCGGCCGGGACAGGGGGCAGGGGTATAGGTCCGGGGAGCTGTTTTTT. Translation gives CSGRDRGQGYRSGELFF.

The chain uses TRBV2 and TRBJ2-7; TRBD2 is a possible D gene (5 bases). The CDR3 contains 14 residues. V was pared by 8 bases and J by 2 bases, with 16 bases between. The germline V gene has CDR1 SNHLY and CDR2 FYNNEI. The chain's CDR3 is CASVLMDFPYEQYF. The CDR3 DNA follows: TGTGCCAGCGTTCTAATGGACTTCCCCTACGAGCAGTACTTC.

V and J are TRBV23-1 and TRBJ2-2, with 11 bases identical to TRBD2. TRBV23-1 carries the ORF label, with uncertain function. The CDR3 totals 17 residues. V shed 6 bases, J shed 2 bases, and the junction held 8 bases outside the gene matches. In DNA, the CDR3 is TGCGCCAGCAGCTCCCCGGGACTAGCGGCCAACACCGGGGAGCTGTTTTTT. Translation: CASSSPGLAANTGELFF.

This chain connects TRBV11-2 to TRBJ1-3, with a tentative D call TRBD1 (5 bases). Trimming pared 4 bases from V and 0 bases from J, leaving 16 bases between. Germline-derived CDR1 and CDR2 are SGHAT and FQNNGV. The CDR3 runs to 17 residues. This CDR3 is CASSWGGATFSGNTIYF. The CDR3 DNA reads as TGTGCCAGCAGCTGGGGGGGAGCGACTTTCTCTGGAAACACCATATATTTT.

The chain couples TRBV30 to TRBJ2-1; the match to TRBD2 covers 11 bases. CDR1 GTSNPN and CDR2 SVGIG come from the germline V gene (reference sequence). This CDR3 spans 16 amino acids. V dropped 0 bases and J dropped 7; count of bases not matched to a gene: 8. CDR3 coding DNA: TGTGCCTGGAGTGTCCCCGTAGCGGGGGGGAGAAATGAGCAGTTCTTC. Amino acid sequence: CAWSVPVAGGRNEQFF.

This clone was detected a few times. The rearrangement uses TRBV28 and TRBJ2-1; TRBD1 matches 8 bases. Germline V gene sequence: CDR1 MDHEN, CDR2 SYDVKM. V trimming: 6 bases; J trimming: 6 bases; junction bases outside the gene matches: 7. The CDR3 is made up of 14 amino acids. CDR3 sequence: CASSPITGGNEQFF. The CDR3 DNA reads as TGTGCCAGCAGCCCAATTACAGGGGGCAATGAGCAGTTCTTC.

The rearrangement joins TRBV4-1 to TRBJ1-3; D is perhaps TRBD1 (6 bases). V gave up 4 bases and J gave up 0 bases, with 10 bases separating them. There are 15 residues in the CDR3. The germline gives CDR1 MGHRA, CDR2 YSYEKL. CDR3 bases: TGCGCCAGCAGCCGGACAGTACTCTCTGGAAACACCATATATTTT. Protein sequence: CASSRTVLSGNTIYF.

The chain has TRBV13 and TRBJ2-3; maybe TRBD2 (6 bases). Germline V CDR1 and CDR2: PRHDT, FYEKMQ (reference sequence). The V end lost 0 bases, the J end lost 5 bases, and 15 bases lay between the germline ends. CDR3 size: 16 residues. This CDR3 is CASSLGAAGRRDTQYF. CDR3 nucleotide sequence: TGTGCCAGCAGCTTAGGGGCGGCGGGACGAAGAGATACGCAGTATTTT.

The chain combines TRBV7-3 with TRBJ2-1; 9 bases are a match to TRBD1. The CDR3 has 16 residues. Germline trimming cut 5 bases from V and 6 bases from J; bases unmatched to any gene: 11. The germline V gene has CDR1 SGHTA and CDR2 FQGTGA. DNA for the CDR3: TGTGCCAGCAGCCCGAAAGCCGGGACAGGGTCCAATGAGCAGTTCTTC. This codes for CASSPKAGTGSNEQFF.

The CDR3 reads CASRSSYTGDTQYF. CDR3 DNA: TGCGCCAGCAGGAGCTCCTATACTGGAGATACGCAGTATTTT. The chain combines TRBV4-1 with TRBJ2-3; D unresolved. Trimming pared 6 bases from V and 5 bases from J, leaving 15 bases between. Per germline, CDR1 MGHRA and CDR2 YSYEKL. There are 14 residues in the CDR3.

About this clone itself: The same CDR3 arises from other DNA sequences in this sample as well. The genes are TRBV18 and TRBJ2-7, with D perhaps TRBD1 (5 bases). The V end lost 2 bases, the J end lost 0 bases, and 8 bases lay between the germline ends. Germline V gene lookup returns CDR1 KGHSH and CDR2 LQKENI. The CDR3 is 14 amino acids. CDR3 amino acids: CASSPLDSSYEQYF. CDR3 coding DNA: TGTGCCAGCTCACCATTAGACAGCTCCTACGAGCAGTACTTC.